These 4 T cell receptor beta chains were sequenced from one sample in a study of blood T cell repertoires in COVID-19. Clones were sequenced by immunoSEQ multiplex PCR, and TCRdb holds only the in-frame ones, with some missing. This sample yields some 250,000 clones, of which more than 75% are seen a single time; about 3.1% belongs to the top ten. Sample: peripheral blood. The receptors were gathered from a young woman who had recovered from COVID-19.

The V and J genes are TRBV6-1 and TRBJ2-3; the D is unclear. In germline, CDR1 is MNHNS, CDR2 SASEGT. Deletions cut 2 bases from V and 2 bases from J, with 14 bases between. The CDR3 spans 16 residues. CDR3 sequence: CASSESPLVDTDTQYF. The CDR3 region has the DNA TGTGCCAGCAGTGAATCCCCCTTAGTTGACACAGATACGCAGTATTTT.

The V call is TRBV29-1, the J call TRBJ2-3; a weak D match, TRBD2 (6 bases). V was trimmed by 6 bases and J by 0 bases, leaving 10 bases between them. The germline CDR1 and CDR2 sequences are SQVTM and ANQGSEA. CDR3 length: 13 residues. The CDR3 sequence: CSVPGESTDTQYF. CDR3 nucleotide sequence: TGCAGCGTCCCGGGAGAAAGCACAGATACGCAGTATTTT.

V and J are TRBV14 and TRBJ1-2; TRBD1 aligns across 8 bases. Trimming at V came to 3 bases and at J to 6 bases, leaving 9 bases not matched to a gene. Per germline, CDR1 SGHDN and CDR2 FVKESK. The CDR3 spans 15 residues. The DNA for the CDR3 is TGTGCCAGCAGCCACGCCTGGACAGGGTATGATGGCTACACCTTC. Translated: CASSHAWTGYDGYTF.

This clone occurred once. The chain recombines TRBV18 with TRBJ2-2; D uncertain. CDR1 and CDR2 from the germline V gene are KGHSH and LQKENI. The CDR3 is 13 amino acids. V lost 6 bases to trimming and J lost 2 bases, with 7 bases between them. CDR3 protein: CASSPINTGELFF. CDR3 sequence (DNA): TGTGCCAGCTCGCCTATAAACACCGGGGAGCTGTTTTTT.